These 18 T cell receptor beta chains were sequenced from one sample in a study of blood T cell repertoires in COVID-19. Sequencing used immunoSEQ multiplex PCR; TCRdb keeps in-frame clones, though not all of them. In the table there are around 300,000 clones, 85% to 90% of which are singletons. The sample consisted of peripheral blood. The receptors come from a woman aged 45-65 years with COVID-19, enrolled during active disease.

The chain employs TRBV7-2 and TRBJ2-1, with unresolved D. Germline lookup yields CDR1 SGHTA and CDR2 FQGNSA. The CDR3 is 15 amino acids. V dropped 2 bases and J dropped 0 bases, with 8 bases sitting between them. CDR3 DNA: TGTGCCAGCAGCTTAACTTCGAGCTCCTACAATGAGCAGTTCTTC. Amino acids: CASSLTSSSYNEQFF.

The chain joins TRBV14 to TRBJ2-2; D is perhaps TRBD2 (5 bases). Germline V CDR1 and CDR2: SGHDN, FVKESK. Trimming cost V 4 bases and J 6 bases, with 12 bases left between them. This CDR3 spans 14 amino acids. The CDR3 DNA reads TGTGCCAGCAGCCTACTAGTTAGCGCCGGGGAGCTGTTTTTT. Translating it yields CASSLLVSAGELFF.

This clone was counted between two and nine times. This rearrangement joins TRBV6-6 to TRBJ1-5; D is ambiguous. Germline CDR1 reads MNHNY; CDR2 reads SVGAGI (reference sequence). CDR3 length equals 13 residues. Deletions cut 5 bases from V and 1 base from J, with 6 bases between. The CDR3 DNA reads TGTGCCAGCAGTATTCAGAGCAATCAGCCCCAGCATTTT. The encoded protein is CASSIQSNQPQHF.

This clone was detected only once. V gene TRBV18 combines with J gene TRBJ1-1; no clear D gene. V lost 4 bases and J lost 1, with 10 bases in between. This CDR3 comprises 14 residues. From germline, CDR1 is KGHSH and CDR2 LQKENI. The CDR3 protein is CASSLHHSNTEAFF. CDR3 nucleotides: TGTGCCAGCTCACTACATCATTCGAACACTGAAGCTTTCTTT.

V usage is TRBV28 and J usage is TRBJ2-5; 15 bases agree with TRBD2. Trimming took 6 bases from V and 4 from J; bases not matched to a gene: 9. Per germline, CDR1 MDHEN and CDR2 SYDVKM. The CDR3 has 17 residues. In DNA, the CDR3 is TGTGCCAGCAGACGGACTAGCGGGAGGGCCCTCACAGAGACCCAGTACTTC. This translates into CASRRTSGRALTETQYF.

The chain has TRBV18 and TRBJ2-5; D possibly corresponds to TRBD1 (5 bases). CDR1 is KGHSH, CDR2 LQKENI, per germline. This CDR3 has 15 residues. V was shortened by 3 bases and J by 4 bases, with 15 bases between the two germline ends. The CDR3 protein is CASSPQSRVGETQYF. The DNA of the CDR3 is TGTGCCAGCTCACCGCAGTCCAGGGTAGGAGAGACCCAGTACTTC.

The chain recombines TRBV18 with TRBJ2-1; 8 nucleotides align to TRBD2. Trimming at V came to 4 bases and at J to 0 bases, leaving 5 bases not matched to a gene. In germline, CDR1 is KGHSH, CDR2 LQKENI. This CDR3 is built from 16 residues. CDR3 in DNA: TGTGCCAGCTCACGACTCACTAGCGGCTCCTACAATGAGCAGTTCTTC. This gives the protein CASSRLTSGSYNEQFF. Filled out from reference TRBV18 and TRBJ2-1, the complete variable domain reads NAGVMQNPRHLVRRRGQEARLRCSPMKGHSHVYWYRQLPEEGLKFMVYLQKENIIDESGMPKERFSAEFPKEGPSILRIQQVVRGDSAAYFCASSRLTSGSYNEQFFGPGTRLTVL.

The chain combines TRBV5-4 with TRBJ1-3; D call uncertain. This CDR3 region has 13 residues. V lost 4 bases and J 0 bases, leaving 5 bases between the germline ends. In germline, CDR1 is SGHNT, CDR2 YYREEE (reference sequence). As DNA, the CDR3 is TGTGCCAGCAGCCGTCTCTCTGGAAACACCATATATTTT. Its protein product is CASSRLSGNTIYF.

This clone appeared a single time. The CDR3 protein is CASSYSISGGDGYTF. The CDR3 DNA reads as TGTGCCAGCAGTTACTCGATCTCAGGGGGCGACGGCTACACCTTC. The chain uses TRBV6-5 and TRBJ1-2; 8 bases are shared with TRBD1. With V trimmed by 0 bases and J by 8 bases, 8 bases remained unmatched. There are 15 residues in the CDR3. Germline V gene sequence: CDR1 MNHEY, CDR2 SVGAGI.

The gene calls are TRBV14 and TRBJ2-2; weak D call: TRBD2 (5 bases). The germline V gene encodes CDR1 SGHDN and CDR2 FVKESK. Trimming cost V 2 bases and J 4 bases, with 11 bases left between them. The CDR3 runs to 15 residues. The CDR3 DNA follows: TGTGCCAGCAGCCAATGGGGAGCGATCACCGGGGAGCTGTTTTTT. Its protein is CASSQWGAITGELFF.

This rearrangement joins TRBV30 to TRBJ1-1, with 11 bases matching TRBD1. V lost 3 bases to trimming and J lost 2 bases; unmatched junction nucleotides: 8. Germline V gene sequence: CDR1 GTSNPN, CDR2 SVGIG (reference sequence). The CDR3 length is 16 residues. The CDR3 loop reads CAWRGTGTGGNTEAFF. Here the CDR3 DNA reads TGTGCCTGGAGGGGAACCGGGACAGGGGGAAACACTGAAGCTTTCTTT. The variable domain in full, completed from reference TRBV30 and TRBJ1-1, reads SQTIHQWPATLVQPVGSPLSLECTVEGTSNPNLYWYRQAAGRGLQLLFYSVGIGQISSEVPQNLSASRPQDRQFILSSKKLLLSDSGFYLCAWRGTGTGGNTEAFFGQGTRLTVV.

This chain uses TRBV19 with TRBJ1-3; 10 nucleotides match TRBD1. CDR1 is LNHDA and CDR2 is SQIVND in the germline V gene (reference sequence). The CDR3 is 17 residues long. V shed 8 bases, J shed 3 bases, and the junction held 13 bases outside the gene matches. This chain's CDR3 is CASHPGQGTRGGNTIYF. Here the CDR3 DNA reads TGTGCCAGTCATCCGGGACAGGGGACAAGGGGTGGAAACACCATATATTTT.

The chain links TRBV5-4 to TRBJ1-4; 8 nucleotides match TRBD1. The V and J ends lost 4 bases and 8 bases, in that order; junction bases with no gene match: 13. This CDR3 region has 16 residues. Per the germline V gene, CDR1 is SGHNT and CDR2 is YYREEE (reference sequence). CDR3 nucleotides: TGTGCCAGCAGCGTACCTACCGGGACAGGATCGGAAAAACTGTTTTTT. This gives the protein CASSVPTGTGSEKLFF.

This CDR3 reads CASSFLPGTHYEQYF. CDR3 in DNA: TGCGCCAGCAGCTTTTTGCCCGGGACTCACTACGAGCAGTACTTC. The V gene is TRBV5-1, the J gene TRBJ2-7, with TRBD2 as a possible D gene (6 bases). V gave up 2 bases and J gave up 3 bases, with 15 bases separating them. Per the germline V gene, CDR1 is SGHRS and CDR2 is YFSETQ. This CDR3 comprises 15 residues.

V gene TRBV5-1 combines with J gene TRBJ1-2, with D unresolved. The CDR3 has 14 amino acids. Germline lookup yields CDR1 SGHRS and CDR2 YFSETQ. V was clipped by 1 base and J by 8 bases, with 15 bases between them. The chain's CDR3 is CASSLTPTQLGYTF. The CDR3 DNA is TGCGCCAGCAGCTTGACCCCCACCCAGTTGGGCTACACCTTC.

The DNA for the CDR3 is TGTGCCAGCTCACCATTCATCGGGGGTCAGAACACTGAAGCTTTCTTT. This sequence encodes CASSPFIGGQNTEAFF. The chain couples TRBV18 to TRBJ1-1; D might be TRBD1 (5 bases). V was trimmed by 2 bases and J by 1 base, leaving 14 bases between them. The CDR3 contains 16 residues. CDR1 KGHSH and CDR2 LQKENI come from the germline V gene.

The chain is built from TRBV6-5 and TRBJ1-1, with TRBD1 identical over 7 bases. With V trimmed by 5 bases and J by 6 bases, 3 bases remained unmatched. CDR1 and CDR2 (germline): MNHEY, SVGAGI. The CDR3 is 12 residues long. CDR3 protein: CASSHGTAEAFF. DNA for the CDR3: TGTGCCAGCAGTCACGGGACAGCTGAAGCTTTCTTT.

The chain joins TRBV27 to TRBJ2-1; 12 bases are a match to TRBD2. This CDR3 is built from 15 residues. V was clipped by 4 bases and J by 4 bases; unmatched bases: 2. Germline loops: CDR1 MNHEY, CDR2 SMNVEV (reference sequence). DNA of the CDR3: TGTGCCAGCAGTTCGACTAGCGGGGGATACAATGAGCAGTTCTTC. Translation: CASSSTSGGYNEQFF.